This paragraph covers one T cell receptor beta chain sequence. Its antigen is unknown. V dropped 0 bases and J dropped 7; count of bases not matched to a gene: 4. The CDR3 sequence is 15 residues long. Per germline, CDR1 MGHRA and CDR2 YSYEKL. At sampling all donors were nominally healthy, likely with unrecorded immune exposures. This record belongs to a study of cytomegalovirus exposure and HLA in healthy donors. General study findings and limits: In most subjects, TCR beta sequences reportedly gave accurate predictions of HLA-A and HLA-B alleles. One cluster of highly shared sequence variants probably arose as a sequencing artifact. In a later analysis, specific HLA alleles were associated with 15,000 to 20,000 TCR beta sequences at a 0.05 false discovery rate.

The PCR made use of 60 Vbeta and 13 Jbeta primers. The assay was immunoSEQ multiplex PCR, and TCRdb's table has in-frame clones only and misses some. In all, the sample yields 170,000 or so clones. The chain links TRBV4-1 to TRBJ1-5; 9 nucleotides align to TRBD1. Source material: PBMCs. The TCR comes from a man aged 25 to 45 in good health and CMV-seronegative. The CDR3 loop is CASSQDGTGWQPQHF. CDR3 DNA: TGCGCCAGCAGCCAAGATGGGACAGGGTGGCAGCCCCAGCATTTT.